A selection of T cell receptor beta chains follows, all from one sample in a study of blood T cell repertoires in COVID-19. Generated by immunoSEQ multiplex PCR, the TCRdb table keeps only in-frame clones and is missing some. The table shows about 330,000 clones, with around 84% occurring only once. Sequencing was performed on PBMCs or T cells enriched from blood (not recorded which). These receptor sequences come from a woman between 18 and 29 years old who had recovered from COVID-19. The CDR3 runs from the conserved cysteine through the conserved F or W.

V: TRBV27
J: TRBJ1-3
CDR3: CASSLGRARGNTIYF

V: TRBV7-6
J: TRBJ1-1
CDR3: CASSSRGRTTGGDTEAFF

V: TRBV5-1
J: TRBJ1-1
CDR3: CASSLGGPNTEAFF

V: TRBV3-1/TRBV3-2
J: TRBJ1-1
CDR3: CASAGEGPSATEAFF

V: TRBV5-1
J: TRBJ1-2
CDR3: CASSLITNYGYTF

V: TRBV7-9
J: TRBJ1-5
CDR3: CASSLEFGTDSNQPQHF

V: TRBV5-6
J: TRBJ2-7
CDR3: CASSFDNYEQYF

V: TRBV2
J: TRBJ1-6
CDR3: CASSDGGPSSAPLHF

V: TRBV27
J: TRBJ1-2
CDR3: CASSLYPGGNYGYTF

V: TRBV7-9
J: TRBJ2-7
CDR3: CASSRPGQGIEQYF

V: TRBV12-5
J: TRBJ1-1
CDR3: CASVRDRNTEAFF

V: TRBV19
J: TRBJ2-3
CDR3: CASSLAGERPDTQYF

V: TRBV5-1
J: TRBJ1-3
CDR3: CASSTGGTGLTGNTIYF

V: TRBV7-9
J: TRBJ2-3
CDR3: CASSTSVLTDTQYF

V: TRBV18
J: TRBJ1-6
CDR3: CASSPHADSPLHF

V: TRBV25-1
J: TRBJ2-3
CDR3: CASSVSDTQYF